Listed here is a single TCR beta chain. This CDR3 is built from 15 residues. The V segment lost 5 bases and the J segment 6 bases; nucleotides outside the gene matches: 9. The germline V gene encodes CDR1 MRHNA and CDR2 SNTAGT. Data came from immunoSEQ multiplex PCR; TCRdb stores just in-frame clones and leaves some out. The repertoire holds hundreds of thousands of clones, with 90% to 95% as singletons. This entry is derived from a study of blood T cell repertoires in COVID-19. This clonotype was sampled from a man aged 60 to 75 with COVID-19, enrolled during active disease. The rearrangement joins TRBV6-4 to TRBJ2-1, with TRBD2 matching over 8 bases. Sequencing was carried out using peripheral blood. CDR3 in amino acids: CASSSETSVLNEQFF. CDR3 DNA: TGTGCCAGCAGTAGTGAGACTAGCGTACTCAATGAGCAGTTCTTC.